A single sample gave rise to the 22 T cell receptor beta chains below, sequenced in a study of OX40 agonist ivuxolimab in advanced cancers. Only in-frame clones appear in the TCRdb table, and some are missing; sequencing was by immunoSEQ multiplex PCR. The sample holds tens of thousands of clones, approximately 90% seen once. The source material was CD4+ or CD8+ T cells sorted from blood, sampled in a trial of the OX40 agonist ivuxolimab. These receptors all stem from an adult with an advanced solid tumor such as melanoma, head and neck, liver or kidney cancer.

The chain has TRBV10-3 and TRBJ2-1, with unresolved D. The V end lost 0 bases, the J end lost 5 bases, and 11 bases lay between the germline ends. CDR3 length equals 15 residues. Germline CDR1 reads ENHRY; CDR2 reads SYGVKD. The CDR3 loop is CAISESQDPNNEQFF. CDR3 DNA sequence: TGTGCCATCAGTGAGTCGCAGGACCCTAACAATGAGCAGTTCTTC.

This clone was seen a handful of times. The chain recombines TRBV6-1 with TRBJ2-5; 8 bases map to TRBD1. V was pared by 2 bases and J by 4 bases, with 3 bases of the junction left unmatched. The CDR3 is 14 amino acids. Germline V CDR1 and CDR2: MNHNS, SASEGT. DNA of the CDR3: TGTGCCAGCAGTGAATCAGGGGGCTCAGAGACCCAGTACTTC. Amino acids: CASSESGGSETQYF.

V usage is TRBV5-4 and J usage is TRBJ2-2; 8 bases fit TRBD1. V lost 4 bases to trimming and J lost 1 base; unmatched junction nucleotides: 9. CDR3 size: 17 residues. The V gene's germline CDR1 is SGHNT and CDR2 YYREEE (reference sequence). The CDR3 DNA sequence: TGTGCCAGCAGCGGTACAGGGGGAAGAGGGAACACCGGGGAGCTGTTTTTT. Translating gives CASSGTGGRGNTGELFF.

The sample holds a few counts of this clone. The chain is built from TRBV25-1 and TRBJ1-2, with 8 bases fitting TRBD1. The V segment lost 4 bases and the J segment 2 bases; nucleotides outside the gene matches: 6. Per germline, CDR1 MGHDK and CDR2 SYGVNS. There are 15 residues in the CDR3. DNA of the CDR3: TGTGCCAGCAGTGGAACAGGGGGGAAAAACTATGGCTACACCTTC. It specifies CASSGTGGKNYGYTF.

The chain carries TRBV28 and TRBJ2-3, with 10 bases aligning to TRBD2. J was trimmed by 12 bases and V by 6 bases; bases with no gene match: 15. The V gene's germline CDR1 is MDHEN and CDR2 SYDVKM. The CDR3 runs 15 residues. The DNA of the CDR3 is TGTGCCAGCAGCTCCCAGTCCTCGACTAGCGGGTTACAGTATTTT. It specifies CASSSQSSTSGLQYF.

The chain employs TRBV10-3 and TRBJ2-5, with a tentative D call TRBD1 (6 bases). There are 15 residues in the CDR3. Germline CDR1 and CDR2: ENHRY and SYGVKD. Trimming took off 6 bases at V and 4 bases at J, with 18 bases between the two ends. The CDR3 protein is CAISPDSSLRETQYF. CDR3 DNA sequence: TGTGCCATCAGCCCGGACAGCTCCCTCCGAGAGACCCAGTACTTC.

The chain uses TRBV16 and TRBJ2-7; maybe TRBD1 (6 bases). CDR3 length equals 14 residues. Per the germline V gene, CDR1 is KGHSY and CDR2 is FQNENV. Trimming left V 3 bases short and J 1 base short, with 10 bases between. The chain's CDR3 is CASSHERGSYEQYF. CDR3 bases: TGTGCCAGCAGCCACGAGAGGGGGTCCTACGAGCAGTACTTC.

The J gene is TRBJ2-3, the V gene TRBV5-1; 10 bases line up with TRBD1. CDR1 is SGHRS, CDR2 YFSETQ, per germline. Germline trimming cut 0 bases from V and 5 bases from J; bases unmatched to any gene: 6. CDR3 length equals 16 residues. In DNA, the CDR3 is TGCGCCAGCAGCTTGGAAGGACAGGGGGTAGGAGATACGCAGTATTTT. This encodes CASSLEGQGVGDTQYF. The full variable domain, rest sourced from reference TRBV5-1 and TRBJ2-3, is KAGVTQTPRYLIKTRGQQVTLSCSPISGHRSVSWYQQTPGQGLQFLFEYFSETQRNKGNFPGRFSGRQFSNSRSEMNVSTLELGDSALYLCASSLEGQGVGDTQYFGPGTRLTVL.

This chain uses TRBV5-1 with TRBJ2-1; either TRBD1 or TRBD2 may fit D (5 bases each). The CDR3 has 13 residues. CDR1 is SGHRS and CDR2 is YFSETQ in the germline V gene. The V gene lost 0 bases and the J gene lost 5 bases, with 6 bases spanning the gap. The CDR3 here is CASSLGGDNEQFF. CDR3 in DNA: TGCGCCAGCAGCTTGGGAGGGGACAATGAGCAGTTCTTC.

The V and J genes are TRBV9 and TRBJ1-4; TRBD1 is a possible D gene (5 bases). The CDR3 runs to 15 residues. Germline loops: CDR1 SGDLS, CDR2 YYNGEE. V was cut by 4 bases and J by 2 bases, with 12 bases left in between. The CDR3 region has the DNA TGTGCCAGCAGCCCTCGACAGACTACTAATGAAAAACTGTTTTTT. Protein sequence: CASSPRQTTNEKLFF.

The rearrangement joins TRBV6-4 to TRBJ2-3; the D is unclear. Trimming left V 6 bases short and J 7 bases short, with 5 bases between. This CDR3 has 10 amino acids. The germline gives CDR1 MRHNA, CDR2 SNTAGT. The CDR3 nucleotides are TGTGCCAGCAGCCTACATACGCAGTATTTT. Amino acids: CASSLHTQYF.

Here the CDR3 reads CASSAGSTVNTEAFF. The DNA of the CDR3 is TGTGCCAGCTCAGCCGGGTCCACCGTAAACACTGAAGCTTTCTTT. The gene calls are TRBV18 and TRBJ1-1; D gene unclear. The ends were cut back, 5 bases at V and 2 bases at J, with 15 bases in the middle. The CDR3 is 15 residues long. Germline V gene data show CDR1 as KGHSH and CDR2 as LQKENI.

The chain combines TRBV5-4 with TRBJ2-7, with 9 bases matching TRBD1. The CDR3 loop spans 15 amino acids. The J segment lost 2 bases and the V segment lost 5 bases, leaving 8 bases of the junction unmatched. The germline V gene encodes CDR1 SGHNT and CDR2 YYREEE (reference sequence). The CDR3 here is CASSYGTGTAYEQYF. The CDR3 region has the DNA TGTGCCAGCAGTTACGGGACAGGGACCGCCTACGAGCAGTACTTC.

J is TRBJ1-4 and V is TRBV27; D is uncertain. The germline CDR1 and CDR2 sequences are MNHEY and SMNVEV (reference sequence). V gave up 4 bases and J gave up 0 bases, with 6 bases separating them. The CDR3 covers 14 residues. In nucleotides, the CDR3 is TGTGCCAGCAGTTCGTGGTCAACTAATGAAAAACTGTTTTTT. Protein: CASSSWSTNEKLFF.

This clone was seen just once. This chain uses TRBV5-7 with TRBJ2-7; 8 nucleotides match TRBD2. TRBV5-7 is designated an ORF whose function remains uncertain. V lost 2 bases and J lost 5; bases outside the gene matches: 6. The CDR3 has 14 amino acids. The CDR3, as DNA: TGTGCCAGCAGCTTTCGCGGGACTAGACACGAGCAGTACTTC. Protein sequence: CASSFRGTRHEQYF.

The V call is TRBV28, the J call TRBJ2-5, with TRBD2 identical over 7 bases. The ends lost 4 bases at V and 5 bases at J; junction bases unmatched: 16. This CDR3 comprises 17 residues. CDR1 is MDHEN, CDR2 SYDVKM, per germline. CDR3 region: CASSSLFWGRASETQYF. CDR3 in DNA: TGTGCCAGCAGTTCGCTCTTTTGGGGGAGGGCCTCGGAGACCCAGTACTTC.

The chain links TRBV6-1 to TRBJ2-1, with 9 positions matching TRBD2. Germline values: CDR1 MNHNS, CDR2 SASEGT. This CDR3 spans 14 amino acids. V dropped 3 bases and J dropped 6; count of bases not matched to a gene: 3. CDR3: CASSEGTSLNEQFF. CDR3 DNA: TGTGCCAGCAGTGAGGGGACTAGCCTCAATGAGCAGTTCTTC.

This chain connects TRBV5-4 to TRBJ2-1; D is perhaps TRBD2 (5 bases). The CDR3 consists of 16 residues. V lost 0 bases and J 5 bases, leaving 15 bases between the germline ends. From germline, CDR1 is SGHNT and CDR2 YYREEE (reference sequence). The CDR3 protein is CASSLDRVGVNNEQFF. The CDR3, as DNA: TGTGCCAGCAGCTTGGACCGGGTGGGAGTAAACAATGAGCAGTTCTTC.

V and J are TRBV5-1 and TRBJ2-2; 9 bases agree with TRBD2. V lost 1 base and J lost 5; bases outside the gene matches: 6. Looked up from germline, CDR1 is SGHRS and CDR2 is YFSETQ. This CDR3 is 16 amino acids long. The DNA of the CDR3 is TGCGCCAGCAGCTTGAACCTCGCGGGAGGGACCGGGGAGCTGTTTTTT. Protein sequence: CASSLNLAGGTGELFF. Full variable domain (rest looked up from reference TRBV5-1 and TRBJ2-2): KAGVTQTPRYLIKTRGQQVTLSCSPISGHRSVSWYQQTPGQGLQFLFEYFSETQRNKGNFPGRFSGRQFSNSRSEMNVSTLELGDSALYLCASSLNLAGGTGELFFGEGSRLTVL.

The chain uses TRBV18 and TRBJ1-2; D remains unclear. CDR1 KGHSH and CDR2 LQKENI come from the germline V gene. This CDR3 is built from 15 residues. The V and J ends lost 0 bases and 3 bases respectively, with 11 bases between them. In nucleotides, the CDR3 is TGTGCCAGCTCACCACCGCTGGAAGGAGACTATGGCTACACCTTC. This encodes CASSPPLEGDYGYTF.

V and J are TRBV5-1 and TRBJ2-5, with TRBD2 identical over 8 bases. V dropped 6 bases and J dropped 5; count of bases not matched to a gene: 9. The V gene's germline CDR1 is SGHRS and CDR2 YFSETQ. This CDR3 is built from 14 residues. The CDR3 DNA reads TGCGCCAGCATGCCAGCGGGAGCAGGGGAGACCCAGTACTTC. Amino acids: CASMPAGAGETQYF.

The genes are TRBV28 and TRBJ2-3; 12 bases are shared with TRBD2. The CDR3 loop spans 16 amino acids. The junction had 11 bases not matched to a gene; V was cut back by 6 bases and J by 7 bases. Germline V gene sequence: CDR1 MDHEN, CDR2 SYDVKM. The CDR3 DNA is TGTGCCAGCAGCGTGACTAGCGGGAGAGGGGGCAATACGCAGTATTTT. This sequence encodes CASSVTSGRGGNTQYF.